The present entry profiles one TCR beta chain with its context. Germline CDR1 is SGHVS and CDR2 is FQNEAQ. V lost 1 base, J lost 5 bases, and 8 bases lay in between. The CDR3 has 13 residues. Sequencing was performed with immunoSEQ multiplex PCR; in TCRdb, only in-frame clones are kept and a portion is missing. There are about 65,000 clones in the sample; 75% to 95% occur only once, and around 1.3% lies in the top ten. This sample was included in a study of control samples from healthy donors and cancer patients. The sample taken for sequencing was PBMCs. J is TRBJ1-1 and V is TRBV7-8, with a possible D match to TRBD1 (6 bases). The receptor comes from a woman aged 50 to 60 with colorectal cancer. CDR3 region: CASSLDRATEAFF. For the CDR3, the DNA is TGTGCCAGCAGCTTAGACAGGGCAACTGAAGCTTTCTTT.